The 25 T cell receptor beta chains below all came from one sample that was sequenced in a study of metastatic and nonmetastatic thyroid tumors. Until they underwent thyroid surgery, no patient had received any treatment. TCRdb re-called clones via MiXCR from the PCR reads. The sample has about 70,000 clones; around 20% are singletons. Sequenced input: blood. Receptors were obtained from a female donor with papillary thyroid cancer or a benign thyroid nodule (not recorded which). Some clones in this sample may be carry-over from other donors' samples.

This clone appeared many times. The V and J genes are TRBV9 and TRBJ2-7; no clear D. V was cut by 2 bases and J by 4 bases, with 7 bases left in between. Germline lookup yields CDR1 SGDLS and CDR2 YYNGEE. The CDR3 loop spans 12 amino acids. CDR3 residues: CASSVSEYEQYF. The CDR3 coding sequence is TGTGCCAGCAGCGTGTCGGAGTACGAGCAGTACTTC. The full variable domain, rest sourced from reference TRBV9 and TRBJ2-7, is DSGVTQTPKHLITATGQRVTLRCSPRSGDLSVYWYQQSLDQGLQFLIQYYNGEERAKGNILERFSAQQFPDLHSELNLSSLELGDSALYFCASSVSEYEQYFGPGTRLTVT.

Many counts were recorded for this clone. CDR3 in DNA: TGCGCCAGCAGCCTTCTAGCGGGAGTCCTCGAGACCCAGTACTTC. Its translation is CASSLLAGVLETQYF. The V call is TRBV4-1, the J call TRBJ2-5; TRBD2 aligns across 10 bases. The CDR3 is made up of 15 amino acids. The V and J ends lost 4 bases and 5 bases, in that order; junction bases with no gene match: 7. CDR1 and CDR2 from the germline V gene are MGHRA and YSYEKL.

This clone was detected many times. This rearrangement joins TRBV2 to TRBJ1-2, with 10 bases that match TRBD1. The J segment lost 6 bases and the V segment lost 5 bases, leaving 3 bases of the junction unmatched. Germline V gene lookup returns CDR1 SNHLY and CDR2 FYNNEI. The CDR3 contains 13 residues. CDR3 sequence: CASSPGTGDGYTF. The CDR3 DNA follows: TGTGCCAGCAGTCCCGGGACAGGGGATGGCTACACCTTC.

This clone was recorded many times. Germline is not matched at one junction end, which may reflect a read error. Different DNA sequences within this sample yield the same CDR3. The chain joins TRBV28 to TRBJ1-2; D remains unclear. Germline lookup yields CDR1 MDHEN and CDR2 SYDVKM. The CDR3 spans 12 residues. This CDR3 is CASSFIDYGYTF. Written as DNA, the CDR3 is TGCGCCAGCAGTTTCATCGACTATGGCTACACCTTC.

The V gene is TRBV20-1, the J gene TRBJ1-2; perhaps TRBD1 as D (5 bases). Trimming stripped 5 bases from V and 5 bases from J, with 15 bases between. The CDR3 runs to 13 residues. In germline, CDR1 is DFQATT, CDR2 SNEGSKA (reference sequence). CDR3 loop: CSAGGTLRYGYTF. DNA for the CDR3: TGCAGTGCTGGAGGGACTTTGAGGTATGGCTACACCTTC.

This clone was seen many times. The chain combines TRBV7-6 with TRBJ2-1; 11 bases map to TRBD2. This CDR3 has 15 residues. Germline values: CDR1 SGHVS, CDR2 FNYEAQ. V lost 4 bases, J lost 4 bases, and 3 bases stayed unmatched. CDR3 coding DNA: TGTGCCAGCAGCTCGGGACTAGCGGTTTACAATGAGCAGTTCTTC. It is translated as CASSSGLAVYNEQFF.

This clone has ten or more counts. This CDR3 is CASSLHSSGDYEQYF. CDR3 in DNA: TGTGCCAGCAGTTTACATTCTAGCGGGGACTACGAGCAGTACTTC. The chain recombines TRBV12-3 or TRBV12-4 with TRBJ2-7; 9 bases align to TRBD2. The CDR3 has 15 residues. V lost 2 bases to trimming and J lost 3 bases; unmatched junction nucleotides: 5.

This clone occurred many times. The chain carries TRBV4-2 and TRBJ2-1; D might be TRBD1 or TRBD2, each matching 5 bases. CDR1 is LGHNA, CDR2 YNFKEQ, per germline. The V and J ends lost 1 base and 9 bases respectively, with 19 bases between them. This CDR3 region has 16 residues. CDR3 nucleotide sequence: TGTGCCAGCAGCCAAGTCGGTGGGAGTGGGGCTAGTGAGCAGTTCTTC. Residues: CASSQVGGSGASEQFF.

The chain's CDR3 is CASSIYASGGQETQYF. As DNA, the CDR3 is TGTGCCAGTAGTATATATGCGTCAGGGGGTCAAGAGACCCAGTACTTC. V is TRBV19 and J is TRBJ2-5; 7 bases are a match to TRBD1. V dropped 2 bases and J dropped 2; count of bases not matched to a gene: 8. The CDR3 extends over 16 amino acids. Germline loops: CDR1 LNHDA, CDR2 SQIVND (reference sequence).

In nucleotides, the CDR3 is TGTGCCAGCAGCCCAACCCAGACTACCTCCTACGAGCAGTACTTC. Protein product: CASSPTQTTSYEQYF. The V call is TRBV3-1, the J call TRBJ2-7, with D possibly TRBD2 on 5 matching bases. The CDR3 covers 15 residues. Germline CDR1 and CDR2: LGHDT and YNNKEL (reference sequence). Trimming removed 4 bases from V and 0 bases from J, with 13 bases in between.

This clone showed up many times. V and J are TRBV10-3 and TRBJ2-7, with 8 bases lining up with TRBD2. The germline CDR1 and CDR2 sequences are ENHRY and SYGVKD. Trimming cost V 3 bases and J 3 bases; bases outside gene matches: 4. CDR3 size: 14 residues. The CDR3 is CAISDSGSGYEQYF. The DNA for the CDR3 is TGTGCCATCAGTGACAGCGGGAGCGGCTACGAGCAGTACTTC.

In this sample, this clone turned up many times. This rearrangement joins TRBV24-1 to TRBJ2-7; 10 nucleotides match TRBD2. The CDR3 totals 16 residues. V shed 4 bases and J 4 bases; nucleotides not matched to a gene: 9. Germline V gives CDR1 KGHDR, CDR2 SFDVKD. CDR3 sequence: CATSDHSTSGVYEQYF. The CDR3 region has the DNA TGTGCCACCAGTGACCATTCTACTAGCGGGGTTTACGAGCAGTACTTC.

The rearrangement links TRBV5-6 to TRBJ2-7; D remains unclear. V was shortened by 4 bases and J by 2 bases, with 4 bases between the two germline ends. The CDR3 length is 11 residues. Germline V lookup: CDR1 SGHDT, CDR2 YYEEEE. CDR3 loop: CASSSTYEQYF. The CDR3 DNA follows: TGTGCCAGCAGCAGCACCTACGAGCAGTACTTC.

A few counts support this clone. The rearrangement uses TRBV2 and TRBJ1-5; D possibly corresponds to TRBD1 (5 bases). This CDR3 spans 16 amino acids. V lost 5 bases and J lost 2, with 16 bases in between. Germline assignment: CDR1 SNHLY and CDR2 FYNNEI. The CDR3 spells CASSPWGNTGNQPQHF. As DNA, the CDR3 is TGTGCCAGCAGTCCTTGGGGGAATACGGGCAATCAGCCCCAGCATTTT.

Remarks on this clone: The junction differs from germline at one of its ends, possibly a read error. The rearrangement joins TRBV24-1 to TRBJ2-1; no reliable D call. CDR3 length: 17 amino acids. The germline V gene has CDR1 KGHDR and CDR2 SFDVKD. Here the CDR3 DNA reads TGTGTCACCAGTGATTTGCCGGGTACCCTCTCCTACAATGAGCAGTTCTTC. Protein product: CVTSDLPGTLSYNEQFF.

This clone was seen ten or more times. The gene calls are TRBV11-1 and TRBJ2-2, with a weak D call TRBD2 (6 bases). V lost 1 base and J lost 5, with 14 bases in between. Looked up from germline, CDR1 is SGHAT and CDR2 is FQDESV (reference sequence). This CDR3 spans 16 amino acids. CDR3 DNA sequence: TGTGCCAGCAGCTTAGTCGGGACTCTCAGGACCGGGGAGCTGTTTTTT. Its translation is CASSLVGTLRTGELFF.

This clone was seen a single time. V usage is TRBV18 and J usage is TRBJ2-1; D is unresolved. Germline CDR1 is KGHSH and CDR2 is LQKENI. The CDR3 sequence is 13 residues long. V lost 0 bases and J lost 4, with 4 bases in between. This chain's CDR3 is CASSPPTYNEQFF. CDR3 DNA sequence: TGTGCCAGCTCACCACCTACTTACAATGAGCAGTTCTTC.

This clone occurred many times. This chain connects TRBV3-1 to TRBJ2-1; 7 bases line up with TRBD2. Per the germline V gene, CDR1 is LGHDT and CDR2 is YNNKEL (reference sequence). This CDR3 contains 16 residues. Trimming at V came to 4 bases and at J to 4 bases, leaving 10 bases not matched to a gene. DNA for the CDR3: TGTGCCAGCAGCCCCTCAGCAGCGCGGGGGTACAATGAGCAGTTCTTC. Encoded protein: CASSPSAARGYNEQFF.

This clone appeared many times. This chain connects TRBV2 to TRBJ1-2, with a weak D call TRBD1 (5 bases). The CDR3 length is 10 residues. V was shortened by 8 bases and J by 7 bases, with 8 bases between the two germline ends. From germline, CDR1 is SNHLY and CDR2 FYNNEI. Here the CDR3 reads CASGGSGYTF. The CDR3 DNA follows: TGTGCCAGCGGGGGATCTGGCTACACCTTC. Supplemented by reference TRBV2 and TRBJ1-2, the full variable domain reads EPEVTQTPSHQVTQMGQEVILRCVPISNHLYFYWYRQILGQKVEFLVSFYNNEISEKSEIFDDQFSVERPDGSNFTLKIRSTKLEDSAMYFCASGGSGYTFGSGTRLTVV.

The rearrangement links TRBV11-3 to TRBJ1-2; D unresolved. CDR3 length: 12 residues. Germline V CDR1 and CDR2: SGHNT, YENEEA. Trimming took off 5 bases at V and 6 bases at J, with 10 bases between the two ends. CDR3 in DNA: TGTGCCAGCAGCACTCGGCCCAATGGCTACACCTTC. It encodes CASSTRPNGYTF.

The chain links TRBV7-2 to TRBJ2-4, with D perhaps TRBD2 (5 bases). In germline, CDR1 is SGHTA, CDR2 FQGNSA. V was trimmed by 5 bases and J by 5 bases, leaving 16 bases between them. The CDR3 covers 15 residues. As DNA, the CDR3 is TGTGCCAGCAGCCGGTGGGCGGGCAACCAAAACATTCAGTACTTC. Encoded protein: CASSRWAGNQNIQYF.

V gene TRBV7-6 combines with J gene TRBJ2-2; 8 bases fit TRBD1. Trimming took 7 bases from V and 9 from J; bases not matched to a gene: 4. Germline V gene data show CDR1 as SGHVS and CDR2 as FNYEAQ. This CDR3 is built from 12 residues. For the CDR3, the DNA is TGTGCCAGCATGACAGGGGCCTGGGAGCTGTTTTTT. It yields the protein CASMTGAWELFF.

In its sample, this clone was seen many times. This chain links TRBV7-8 with TRBJ1-5, with D uncertain. The CDR3 totals 14 residues. The V end lost 3 bases, the J end lost 0 bases, and 6 bases lay between the germline ends. Germline V gives CDR1 SGHVS, CDR2 FQNEAQ. CDR3: CASSLVDSNQPQHF. CDR3 coding DNA: TGTGCCAGCAGCTTGGTGGATAGCAATCAGCCCCAGCATTTT.

This clone was counted between two and nine times. The chain uses TRBV3-1 and TRBJ1-2, with D tentatively TRBD1 (6 bases). Germline-derived CDR1 and CDR2 are LGHDT and YNNKEL (reference sequence). This CDR3 comprises 16 residues. The V end lost 5 bases, the J end lost 1 base, and 17 bases lay between the germline ends. The DNA of the CDR3 is TGTGCCAGCAGCTATACCGGGACAAGGTTTAACTATGGCTACACCTTC. It yields the protein CASSYTGTRFNYGYTF.

The J gene is TRBJ2-7, the V gene TRBV27; no firm D call. The CDR3 has 15 residues. Germline CDR1 and CDR2: MNHEY and SMNVEV (reference sequence). V was pared by 6 bases and J by 0 bases, with 15 bases between. The CDR3: CASSTASWSSYEQYF. The CDR3 nucleotides are TGTGCCAGCAGCACCGCGAGTTGGAGCTCCTACGAGCAGTACTTC.